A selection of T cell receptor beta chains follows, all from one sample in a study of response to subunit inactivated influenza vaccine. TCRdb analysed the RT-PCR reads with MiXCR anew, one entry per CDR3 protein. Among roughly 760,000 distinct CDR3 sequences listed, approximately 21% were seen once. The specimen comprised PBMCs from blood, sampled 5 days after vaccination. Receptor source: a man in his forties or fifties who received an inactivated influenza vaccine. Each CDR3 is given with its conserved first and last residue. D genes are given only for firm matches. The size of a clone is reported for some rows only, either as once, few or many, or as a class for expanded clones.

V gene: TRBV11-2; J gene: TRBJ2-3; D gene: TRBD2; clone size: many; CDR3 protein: CASSLGLAGSDTQYF; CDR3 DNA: TGTGCCAGCAGCTTAGGACTAGCGGGCTCGGATACGCAGTATTTT
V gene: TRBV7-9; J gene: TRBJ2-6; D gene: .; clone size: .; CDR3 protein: CASSLNKGYGANVLTF; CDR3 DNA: TGTGCCAGCAGCTTAAATAAGGGGTATGGGGCCAACGTCCTGACTTTC
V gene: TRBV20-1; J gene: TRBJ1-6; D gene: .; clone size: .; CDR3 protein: CSARKSLNSPLHF; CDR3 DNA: TGCAGTGCTAGGAAGAGCCTCAATTCACCCCTCCACTTT
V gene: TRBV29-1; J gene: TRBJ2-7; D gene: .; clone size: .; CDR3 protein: CSVGEGLSYEQYF; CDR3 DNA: TGCAGCGTTGGAGAGGGCCTCTCCTACGAGCAGTACTTC
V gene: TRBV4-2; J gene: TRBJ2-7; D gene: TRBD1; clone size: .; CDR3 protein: CASSPNRDRAYEQYF; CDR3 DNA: TGTGCCAGCAGCCCGAACCGGGACAGGGCCTACGAGCAGTACTTC
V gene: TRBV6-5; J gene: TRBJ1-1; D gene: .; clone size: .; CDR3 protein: CASSFDRSPNTEAFF; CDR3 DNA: TGTGCCAGCAGTTTCGACAGATCACCGAACACTGAAGCTTTCTTT
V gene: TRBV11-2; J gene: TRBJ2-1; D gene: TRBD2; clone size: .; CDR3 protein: CASSQQTSGRVIAEQFF; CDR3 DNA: TGTGCCAGCAGCCAACAGACTAGCGGGAGGGTCATCGCTGAGCAGTTCTTC
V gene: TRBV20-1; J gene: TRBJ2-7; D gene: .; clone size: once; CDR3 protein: CSARGIRELTRGREQYF; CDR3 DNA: TGCAGTGCTAGAGGAATACGGGAGTTGACTAGGGGCAGGGAGCAGTACTTC
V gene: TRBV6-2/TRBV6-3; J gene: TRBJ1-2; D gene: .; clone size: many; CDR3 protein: CASSYAMNYGYTF; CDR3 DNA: TGTGCCAGCAGTTACGCGATGAACTATGGCTACACCTTC
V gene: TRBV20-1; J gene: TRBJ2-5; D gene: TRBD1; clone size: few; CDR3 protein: CSATLTGGQETQYF; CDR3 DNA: TGCAGTGCTACCTTGACAGGGGGACAAGAGACCCAGTACTTC
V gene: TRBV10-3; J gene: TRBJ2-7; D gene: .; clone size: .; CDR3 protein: CAISDPPSREQYF; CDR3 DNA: TGTGCCATCAGTGACCCCCCGTCGCGGGAGCAGTACTTC
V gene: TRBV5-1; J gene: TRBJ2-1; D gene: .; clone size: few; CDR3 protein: CASRPMGTRYNEQFF; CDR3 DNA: TGCGCCAGCAGGCCCATGGGAACGAGATACAATGAGCAGTTCTTC
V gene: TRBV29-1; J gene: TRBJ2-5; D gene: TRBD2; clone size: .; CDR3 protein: CSVVLAGGWETQYF; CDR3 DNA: TGCAGCGTTGTCCTAGCGGGAGGATGGGAGACCCAGTACTTC
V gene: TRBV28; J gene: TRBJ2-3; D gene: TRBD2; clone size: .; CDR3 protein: CASSWKTSGSDTQYF; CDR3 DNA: TGTGCCAGCAGTTGGAAGACTAGCGGGAGTGATACGCAGTATTTT
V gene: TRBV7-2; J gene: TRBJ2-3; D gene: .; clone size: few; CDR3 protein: CASSSTGIRKDTQYF; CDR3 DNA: TGTGCCAGCAGCTCAACAGGGATCAGGAAAGATACGCAGTATTTT
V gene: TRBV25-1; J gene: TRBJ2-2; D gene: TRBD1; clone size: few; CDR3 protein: CASTRTGSGELFF; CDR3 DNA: TGTGCCAGCACCCGGACAGGGTCCGGGGAGCTGTTTTTT
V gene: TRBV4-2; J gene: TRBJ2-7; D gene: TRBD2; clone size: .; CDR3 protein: CASSQSDRDYSYEQYF; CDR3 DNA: TGTGCCAGCAGCCAATCGGACCGGGACTACTCCTACGAGCAGTACTTC
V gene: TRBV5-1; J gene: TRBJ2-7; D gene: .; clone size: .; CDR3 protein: CASSLGPGGNDEQYF; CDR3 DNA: TGCGCCAGCAGCTTGGGGCCCGGGGGTAACGACGAGCAGTACTTC
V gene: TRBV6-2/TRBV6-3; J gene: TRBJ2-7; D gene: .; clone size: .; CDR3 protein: CASLSGQGPKSSYEQYF; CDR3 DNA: TGTGCCAGCCTATCGGGGCAGGGGCCGAAGAGCTCCTACGAGCAGTACTTC
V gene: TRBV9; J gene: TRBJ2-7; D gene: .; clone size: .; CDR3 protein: CASSVQGWDEQYF; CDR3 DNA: TGTGCCAGCAGCGTACAGGGGTGGGACGAGCAGTACTTC
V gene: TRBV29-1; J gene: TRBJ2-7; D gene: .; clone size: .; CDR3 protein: CSVTQGTRYEQYF; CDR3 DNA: TGCAGCGTGACCCAGGGTACGAGGTACGAGCAGTACTTC
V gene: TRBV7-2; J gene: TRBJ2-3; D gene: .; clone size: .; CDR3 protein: CASSLGGAEDTQYF; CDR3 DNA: TGTGCCAGCAGCTTAGGGGGGGCTGAAGATACGCAGTATTTT
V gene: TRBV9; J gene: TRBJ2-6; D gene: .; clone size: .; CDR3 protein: CASSPHVASGANVLTF; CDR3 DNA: TGTGCCAGCAGCCCCCACGTCGCCTCTGGGGCCAACGTCCTGACTTTC
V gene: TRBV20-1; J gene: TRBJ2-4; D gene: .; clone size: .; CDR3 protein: CSASGMADAAKNTQYF; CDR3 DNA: TGCAGTGCTAGCGGTATGGCCGATGCAGCCAAAAACACTCAGTACTTC
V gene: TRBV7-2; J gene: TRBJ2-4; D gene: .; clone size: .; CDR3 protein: CASSLVGGLDKNIQYF; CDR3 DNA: TGTGCCAGCAGCTTAGTGGGGGGGCTTGACAAAAACATTCAGTACTTC
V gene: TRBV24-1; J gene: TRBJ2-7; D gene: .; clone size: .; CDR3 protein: CATSDLVGATGQYF; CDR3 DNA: TGTGCCACCAGTGACCTTGTCGGAGCCACGGGGCAGTACTTC
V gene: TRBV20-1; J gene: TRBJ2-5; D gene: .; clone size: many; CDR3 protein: CSASGQETQYF; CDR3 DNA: TGCAGTGCTAGCGGGCAAGAGACCCAGTACTTC
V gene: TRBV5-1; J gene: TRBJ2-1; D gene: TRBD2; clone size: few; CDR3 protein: CASSLNSGTRGYNEQFF; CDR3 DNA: TGCGCCAGCAGCTTGAACTCCGGGACTAGAGGTTACAATGAGCAGTTCTTC
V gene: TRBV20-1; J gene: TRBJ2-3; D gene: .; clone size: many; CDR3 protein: CSARVPGSTDTQYF; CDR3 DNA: TGCAGTGCTAGAGTCCCCGGGAGCACAGATACGCAGTATTTT
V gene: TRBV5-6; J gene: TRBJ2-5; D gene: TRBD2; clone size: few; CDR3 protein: CASSLKAGGETQYF; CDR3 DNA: TGTGCCAGCAGCTTAAAAGCGGGGGGTGAGACCCAGTACTTC
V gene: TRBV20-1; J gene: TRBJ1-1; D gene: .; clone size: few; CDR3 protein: CSARMTVNTEAFF; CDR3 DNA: TGCAGTGCTAGAATGACCGTGAACACTGAAGCTTTCTTT
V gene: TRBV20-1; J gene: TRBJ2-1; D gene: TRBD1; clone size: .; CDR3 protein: CSGRNPGQYNEQFF; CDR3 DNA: TGCAGTGGCCGAAATCCGGGACAGTACAATGAGCAGTTCTTC
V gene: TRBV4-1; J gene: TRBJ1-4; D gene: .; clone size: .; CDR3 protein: CASSQVQDEKLFF; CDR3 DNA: TGCGCCAGCAGCCAAGTCCAGGATGAAAAACTGTTTTTT
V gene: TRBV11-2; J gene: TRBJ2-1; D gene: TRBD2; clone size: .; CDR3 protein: CASSLEGPGLGIDEQFF; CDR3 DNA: TGTGCCAGCAGCTTAGAAGGGCCGGGACTAGGGATAGATGAGCAGTTCTTC
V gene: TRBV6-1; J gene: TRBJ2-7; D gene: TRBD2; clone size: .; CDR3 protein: CASSPRLADSSYEQYF; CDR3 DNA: TGTGCCAGCAGTCCCCGGCTAGCGGATTCTTCCTACGAGCAGTACTTC
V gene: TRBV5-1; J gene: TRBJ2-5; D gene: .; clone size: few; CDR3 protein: CASSLTQSGSGETQYF; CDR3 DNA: TGCGCCAGCAGCTTGACCCAGAGTGGCAGTGGGGAGACCCAGTACTTC
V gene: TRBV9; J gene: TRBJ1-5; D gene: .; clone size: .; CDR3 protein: CASAPPGPQHF; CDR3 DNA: TGTGCCAGCGCTCCGCCAGGGCCCCAGCATTTT
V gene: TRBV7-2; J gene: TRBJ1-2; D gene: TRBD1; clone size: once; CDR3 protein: CASSTRQGVNGYTF; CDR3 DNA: TGTGCCAGCAGCACCCGACAGGGTGTGAATGGCTACACCTTC
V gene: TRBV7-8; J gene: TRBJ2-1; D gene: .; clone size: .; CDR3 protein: CASSLGTAAEQFF; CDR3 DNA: TGTGCCAGCAGCTTAGGGACTGCGGCTGAGCAGTTCTTC
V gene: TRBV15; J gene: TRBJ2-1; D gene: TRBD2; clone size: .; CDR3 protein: CATSPRREGDLEQFF; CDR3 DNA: TGTGCCACCAGCCCCCGGCGGGAGGGCGACCTTGAGCAGTTCTTC
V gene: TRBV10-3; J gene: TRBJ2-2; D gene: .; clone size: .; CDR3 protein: CAISENGRGTGELFF; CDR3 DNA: TGTGCCATCAGTGAAAACGGGAGAGGCACCGGGGAGCTGTTTTTT
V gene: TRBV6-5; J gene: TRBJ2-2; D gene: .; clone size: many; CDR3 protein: CASSYGTGELFF; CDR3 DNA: TGTGCCAGCAGTTACGGGACCGGGGAGCTGTTTTTT
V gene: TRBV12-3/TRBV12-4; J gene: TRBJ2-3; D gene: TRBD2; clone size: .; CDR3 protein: CASSLRASGRTDTQYF; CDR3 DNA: TGTGCCAGCAGTTTAAGGGCTAGCGGGAGGACAGATACGCAGTATTTT
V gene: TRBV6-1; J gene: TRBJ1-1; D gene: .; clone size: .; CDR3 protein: CASNPGLRTEAFF; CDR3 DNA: TGTGCCAGCAACCCCGGGCTGCGGACTGAAGCTTTCTTT
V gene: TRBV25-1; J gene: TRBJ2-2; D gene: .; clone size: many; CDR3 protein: CASRYTYTGELFF; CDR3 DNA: TGTGCCAGCAGATATACATACACCGGGGAGCTGTTTTTT
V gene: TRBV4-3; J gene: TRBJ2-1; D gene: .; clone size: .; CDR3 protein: CASSQDGNYEQFF; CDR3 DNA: TGCGCCAGCAGCCAAGACGGAAACTATGAGCAGTTCTTC
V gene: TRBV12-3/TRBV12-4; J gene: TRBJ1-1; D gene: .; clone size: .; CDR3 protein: CASSTGYTEAFF; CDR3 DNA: TGTGCCAGCAGTACAGGGTACACTGAAGCTTTCTTT